Listed below are T cell receptor beta chains from one sample, sequenced in a study of beta chain features in type 1 diabetes. The method was immunoSEQ multiplex PCR; TCRdb's version includes in-frame clones alone and lacks a portion of them. The data hold hundreds of thousands of clones, with about 11% observed a single time. The sample consisted of naive CD4+ T cells from blood. These receptors came from a woman in her twenties or thirties in good health. Each CDR3 is given with its conserved first and last residue. Fields, in order: clone size, D gene, V gene, J gene, CDR3 DNA, CDR3 protein. D genes are given only for firm matches. Size tells how often a clone was seen (once, few, many) or the class of an expanded clone, and some rows leave it out.

size: -
D: TRBD2
V: TRBV4-3
J: TRBJ2-1
DNA: TGCGCCAGCAGCCAAGTGGGAGGGAATCATGAGCAGTTCTTC
CDR3: CASSQVGGNHEQFF

size: -
D: TRBD1
V: TRBV30
J: TRBJ1-6
DNA: TGTGCCTGGAGTCGTCCCGGGACAGGGGATTCACCCCTCCACTTT
CDR3: CAWSRPGTGDSPLHF

size: -
D: TRBD1
V: TRBV7-2
J: TRBJ2-3
DNA: TGTGCCAGCAGCTTCCGGACAGGGACCACAGATACGCAGTATTTT
CDR3: CASSFRTGTTDTQYF

size: -
D: TRBD1
V: TRBV7-9
J: TRBJ1-2
DNA: TGTGCCAGCAGCTCGGTCACAGGGGGTTACGGCTACACCTTC
CDR3: CASSSVTGGYGYTF

size: -
D: TRBD2
V: TRBV7-9
J: TRBJ2-5
DNA: TGTGCCAGCAGCAGAGGACTAGCGGGAGATTCGGAGACCCAGTACTTC
CDR3: CASSRGLAGDSETQYF

size: -
D: -
V: TRBV18
J: TRBJ1-3
DNA: TGTGCCAGCTCACCATCCGGACTTCTCTCTGGAAACACCATATATTTT
CDR3: CASSPSGLLSGNTIYF

size: few
D: -
V: TRBV5-6
J: TRBJ1-5
DNA: TGTGCCAGCAGCTTGGCGAGGAATCAGCCCCAGCATTTT
CDR3: CASSLARNQPQHF

size: -
D: -
V: TRBV27
J: TRBJ2-7
DNA: TGTGCCAGCAGTCCAGCGGAATGGTCCTACGAGCAGTACTTC
CDR3: CASSPAEWSYEQYF

size: few
D: TRBD1
V: TRBV10-3
J: TRBJ2-5
DNA: TGTGCCATCGGCCCAGGGGGAGAGACCCAGTACTTC
CDR3: CAIGPGGETQYF

size: -
D: TRBD2
V: TRBV7-2
J: TRBJ2-4
DNA: TGTGCCAGCAGCTTTCCATCGGCGGGAGGGCCCGCCAAAAACATTCAGTACTTC
CDR3: CASSFPSAGGPAKNIQYF

size: -
D: -
V: TRBV7-2
J: TRBJ2-7
DNA: TGTGCCAGCAGCTTAACAGGAGCCTACGAGCAGTACTTC
CDR3: CASSLTGAYEQYF

size: few
D: -
V: TRBV7-9
J: TRBJ2-2
DNA: TGTGCCAGCAGGGGAGAAGCCGGGGAGCTGTTTTTT
CDR3: CASRGEAGELFF

size: -
D: -
V: TRBV4-3
J: TRBJ2-1
DNA: TGCGCCAGCAGCCAAGATTGGGGCGGGGGCCTCGCGTACAATGAGCAGTTCTTC
CDR3: CASSQDWGGGLAYNEQFF

size: few
D: -
V: TRBV5-1
J: TRBJ1-1
DNA: TGCGCCAGCAGCTTGACAGCAGTCGTGAACACTGAAGCTTTCTTT
CDR3: CASSLTAVVNTEAFF

size: few
D: TRBD1
V: TRBV30
J: TRBJ1-5
DNA: TGTGCCTGGTCCGGGACAGAATATCAGCCCCAGCATTTT
CDR3: CAWSGTEYQPQHF

size: -
D: TRBD2
V: TRBV6-1
J: TRBJ2-7
DNA: TGTGCCAGCAGTGCCGCCGGGACTAGCGGGAGATGGGAGCAGTACTTC
CDR3: CASSAAGTSGRWEQYF

size: -
D: -
V: TRBV29-1
J: TRBJ2-1
DNA: TGCAGCGTCGAGGCGGGATACAATGAGCAGTTCTTC
CDR3: CSVEAGYNEQFF

size: few
D: TRBD1
V: TRBV5-5
J: TRBJ1-2
DNA: TGTGCCAGCAGCCGGACCGGGACAGGGAATGGCTACACCTTC
CDR3: CASSRTGTGNGYTF

size: few
D: TRBD1
V: TRBV29-1
J: TRBJ1-3
DNA: TGCAGCGCTGGGACAGGGGGGGACACCATATATTTT
CDR3: CSAGTGGDTIYF

size: few
D: TRBD1
V: TRBV9
J: TRBJ1-5
DNA: TGTGCCAGCAGCGTCGCAGGGGGTAGTAATCAGCCCCAGCATTTT
CDR3: CASSVAGGSNQPQHF

size: -
D: -
V: TRBV6-1
J: TRBJ1-2
DNA: TGTGCCAGCAGTGACTACCGGGGGTGGTCTGGCTACACCTTC
CDR3: CASSDYRGWSGYTF

size: few
D: TRBD1
V: TRBV5-4
J: TRBJ2-5
DNA: TGTGCCAGCAGCTCGGGACAGGCTCAAGAGACCCAGTACTTC
CDR3: CASSSGQAQETQYF

size: -
D: TRBD2
V: TRBV18
J: TRBJ2-2
DNA: TGTGCCAGCTCATCACTAGCGGGAGATAACACCGGGGAGCTGTTTTTT
CDR3: CASSSLAGDNTGELFF

size: -
D: -
V: TRBV9
J: TRBJ1-1
DNA: TGTGCCAGCAGCCCCCAGGGCGTTACTGAAGCTTTCTTT
CDR3: CASSPQGVTEAFF

size: few
D: TRBD1
V: TRBV2
J: TRBJ2-5
DNA: TGTGCCAGCGGAGGACAGGGACAAGAGACCCAGTACTTC
CDR3: CASGGQGQETQYF

size: -
D: TRBD1
V: TRBV15
J: TRBJ2-7
DNA: TGTGCCACCAGCAGAGAAGGGACAGGCTACGAGCAGTACTTC
CDR3: CATSREGTGYEQYF

size: few
D: TRBD1
V: TRBV18
J: TRBJ2-7
DNA: TGTGCCAGCTCACCAGGTTGGACAGGGAGTTACGAGCAGTACTTC
CDR3: CASSPGWTGSYEQYF

size: few
D: TRBD2
V: TRBV7-2
J: TRBJ2-7
DNA: TGTGCCAGCAGGCCCACTAGCGGGCCGGCCGAGCAGTACTTC
CDR3: CASRPTSGPAEQYF

size: -
D: -
V: TRBV7-3
J: TRBJ2-3
DNA: TGTGCCAGCAGCCAGCGGACTAGCACAGATACGCAGTATTTT
CDR3: CASSQRTSTDTQYF

size: few
D: TRBD2
V: TRBV28
J: TRBJ2-3
DNA: TGTGCCAGCAGTTCCTTTTTAGGGACTACCACAGATACGCAGTATTTT
CDR3: CASSSFLGTTTDTQYF

size: few
D: TRBD2
V: TRBV7-2
J: TRBJ2-2
DNA: TGTGCCAGCAGATGGGGGGGGAACACCGGGGAGCTGTTTTTT
CDR3: CASRWGGNTGELFF

size: few
D: -
V: TRBV5-8
J: TRBJ1-1
DNA: TGTGCCAGCAGCTCCGGGGGGAGCACTGAAGCTTTCTTT
CDR3: CASSSGGSTEAFF

size: -
D: -
V: TRBV7-2
J: TRBJ2-2
DNA: TGTGCCAGCAGCTTACCTCGCATGGCCGCCACCGGGGAGCTGTTTTTT
CDR3: CASSLPRMAATGELFF

size: -
D: -
V: TRBV7-7
J: TRBJ2-5
DNA: TGTGCTAGCAGCTTAGGACAGCAAGAGACCCAGTACTTC
CDR3: CASSLGQQETQYF

size: -
D: -
V: TRBV11-2
J: TRBJ2-2
DNA: TGTGCCAGCAGCCCTAATATGGGCGGGACCACCGGGGAGCTGTTTTTT
CDR3: CASSPNMGGTTGELFF

size: -
D: TRBD1
V: TRBV11-1
J: TRBJ2-3
DNA: TGTGCCAGCAGCTCAACGGGACAGAGAAGCACAGATACGCAGTATTTT
CDR3: CASSSTGQRSTDTQYF